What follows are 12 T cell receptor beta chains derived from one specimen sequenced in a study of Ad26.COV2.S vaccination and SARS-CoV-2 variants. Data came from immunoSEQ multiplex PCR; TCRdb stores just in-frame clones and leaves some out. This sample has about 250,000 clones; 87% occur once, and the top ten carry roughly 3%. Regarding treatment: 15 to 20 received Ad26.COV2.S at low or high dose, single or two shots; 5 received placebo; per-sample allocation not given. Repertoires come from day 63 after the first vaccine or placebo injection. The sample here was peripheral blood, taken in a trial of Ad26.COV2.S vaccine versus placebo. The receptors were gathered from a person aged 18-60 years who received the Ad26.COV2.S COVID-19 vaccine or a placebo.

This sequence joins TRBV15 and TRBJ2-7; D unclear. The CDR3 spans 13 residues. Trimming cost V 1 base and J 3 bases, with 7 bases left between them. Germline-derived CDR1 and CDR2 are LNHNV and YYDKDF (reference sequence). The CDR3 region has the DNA TGTGCCACCAGCAGAGGGCTAGTCTACGAGCAGTACGTC. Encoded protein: CATSRGLVYEQYV.

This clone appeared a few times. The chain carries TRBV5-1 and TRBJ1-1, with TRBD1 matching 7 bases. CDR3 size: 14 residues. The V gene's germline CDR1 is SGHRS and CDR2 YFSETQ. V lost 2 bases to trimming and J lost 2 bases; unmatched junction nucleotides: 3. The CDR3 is CASSFGTVNTEAFF. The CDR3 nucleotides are TGCGCCAGCAGCTTCGGGACAGTTAACACTGAAGCTTTCTTT.

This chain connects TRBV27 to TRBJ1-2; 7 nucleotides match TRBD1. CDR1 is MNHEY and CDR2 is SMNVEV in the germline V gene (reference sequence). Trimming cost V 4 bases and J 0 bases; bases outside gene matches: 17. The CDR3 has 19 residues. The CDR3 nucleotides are TGTGCCAGCAGTTCAATATCGACCGACAGGGTTCGAGCTAACTATGGCTACACCTTC. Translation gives CASSSISTDRVRANYGYTF.

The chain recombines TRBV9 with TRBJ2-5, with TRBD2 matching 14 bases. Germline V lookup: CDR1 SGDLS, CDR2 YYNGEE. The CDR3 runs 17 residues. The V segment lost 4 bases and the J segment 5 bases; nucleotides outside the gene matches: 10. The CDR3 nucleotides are TGTGCCAGCAGCCCACGGGGACTAGCGGGAGATCCGGAGACCCAGTACTTC. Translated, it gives CASSPRGLAGDPETQYF.

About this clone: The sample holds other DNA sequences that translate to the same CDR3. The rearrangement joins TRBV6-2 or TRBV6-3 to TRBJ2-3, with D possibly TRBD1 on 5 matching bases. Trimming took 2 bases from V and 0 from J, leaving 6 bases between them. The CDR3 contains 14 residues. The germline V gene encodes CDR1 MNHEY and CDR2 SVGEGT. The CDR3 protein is CASSYTGSTDTQYF. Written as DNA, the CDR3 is TGTGCCAGCAGTTACACAGGTAGCACAGATACGCAGTATTTT.

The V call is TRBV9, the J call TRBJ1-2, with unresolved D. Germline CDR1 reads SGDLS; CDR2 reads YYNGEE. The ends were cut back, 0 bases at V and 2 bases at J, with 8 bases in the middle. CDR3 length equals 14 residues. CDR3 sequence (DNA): TGTGCCAGCAGCGTAGGTGCCGGGAACTATGGCTACACCTTC. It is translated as CASSVGAGNYGYTF. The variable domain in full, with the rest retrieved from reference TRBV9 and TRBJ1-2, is DSGVTQTPKHLITATGQRVTLRCSPRSGDLSVYWYQQSLDQGLQFLIQYYNGEERAKGNILERFSAQQFPDLHSELNLSSLELGDSALYFCASSVGAGNYGYTFGSGTRLTVV.

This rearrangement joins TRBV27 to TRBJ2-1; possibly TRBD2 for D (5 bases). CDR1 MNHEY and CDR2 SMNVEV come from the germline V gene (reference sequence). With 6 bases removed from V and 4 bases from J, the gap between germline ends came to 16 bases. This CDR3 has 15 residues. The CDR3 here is CASSPMTGVYNEQFF. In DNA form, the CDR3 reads TGTGCCAGCAGCCCCATGACCGGGGTTTACAATGAGCAGTTCTTC.

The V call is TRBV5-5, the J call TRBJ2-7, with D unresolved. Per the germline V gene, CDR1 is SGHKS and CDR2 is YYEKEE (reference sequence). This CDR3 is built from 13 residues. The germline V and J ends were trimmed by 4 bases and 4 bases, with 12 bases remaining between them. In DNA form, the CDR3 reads TGTGCCAGCAGCCCCGGGCCCCTGTACGAGCAGTACGTC. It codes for CASSPGPLYEQYV.

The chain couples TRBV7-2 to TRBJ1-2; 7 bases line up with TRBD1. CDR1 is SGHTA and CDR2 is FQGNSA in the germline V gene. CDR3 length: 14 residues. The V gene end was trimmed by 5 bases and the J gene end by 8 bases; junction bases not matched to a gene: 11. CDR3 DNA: TGTGCCAGCAGCCCCGACAGGGAGGTTAACGGCTACACCTTC. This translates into CASSPDREVNGYTF.

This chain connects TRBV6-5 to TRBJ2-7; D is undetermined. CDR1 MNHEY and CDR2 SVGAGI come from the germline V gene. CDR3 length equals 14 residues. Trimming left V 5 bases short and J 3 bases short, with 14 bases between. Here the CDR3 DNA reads TGTGCCAGCAGTCGGCGTACCACCTACTACGAGCAGTACTTC. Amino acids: CASSRRTTYYEQYF.

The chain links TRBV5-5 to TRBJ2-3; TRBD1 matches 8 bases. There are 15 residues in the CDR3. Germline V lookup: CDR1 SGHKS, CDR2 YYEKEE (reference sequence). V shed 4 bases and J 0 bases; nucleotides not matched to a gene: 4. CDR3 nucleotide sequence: TGTGCCAGCAGCCTTGGACAGGGAAGCACAGATACGCAGTATTTT. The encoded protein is CASSLGQGSTDTQYF.

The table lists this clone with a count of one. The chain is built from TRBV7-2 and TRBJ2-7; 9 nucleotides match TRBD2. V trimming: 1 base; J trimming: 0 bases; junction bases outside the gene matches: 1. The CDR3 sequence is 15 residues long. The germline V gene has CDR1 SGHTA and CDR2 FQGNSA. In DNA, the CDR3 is TGTGCCAGCAGCTTAGGTAGCGGGAGCTCCTACGAGCAGTACGTC. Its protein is CASSLGSGSSYEQYV.